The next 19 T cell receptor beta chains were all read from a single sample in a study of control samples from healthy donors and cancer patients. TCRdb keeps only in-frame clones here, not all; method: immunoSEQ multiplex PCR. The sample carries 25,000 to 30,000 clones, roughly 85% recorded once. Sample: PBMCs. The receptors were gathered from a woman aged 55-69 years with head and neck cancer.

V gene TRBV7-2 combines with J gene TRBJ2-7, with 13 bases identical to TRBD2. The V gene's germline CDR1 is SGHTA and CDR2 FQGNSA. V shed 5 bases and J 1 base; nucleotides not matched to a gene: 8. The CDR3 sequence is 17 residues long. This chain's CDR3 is CASSQKGLAGCSYEQYF. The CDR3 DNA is TGTGCCAGCAGCCAAAAGGGACTAGCGGGATGTTCCTACGAGCAGTACTTC.

The CDR3 DNA follows: TGTGCCAGCAGTGACAACAGGGGAGATACGCAGTATTTT. Translating gives CASSDNRGDTQYF. J is TRBJ2-3 and V is TRBV2; 7 nucleotides match TRBD1. The CDR3 sequence is 13 residues long. V was clipped by 3 bases and J by 5 bases; unmatched bases: 2. Germline V gene lookup returns CDR1 SNHLY and CDR2 FYNNEI.

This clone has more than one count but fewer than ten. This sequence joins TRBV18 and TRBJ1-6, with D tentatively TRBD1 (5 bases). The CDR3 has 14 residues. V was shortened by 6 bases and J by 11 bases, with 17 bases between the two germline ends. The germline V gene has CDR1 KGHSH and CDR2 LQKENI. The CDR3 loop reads CASSQEQGKAPLHF. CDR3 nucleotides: TGTGCCAGCTCCCAAGAGCAGGGAAAGGCACCCCTCCACTTT.

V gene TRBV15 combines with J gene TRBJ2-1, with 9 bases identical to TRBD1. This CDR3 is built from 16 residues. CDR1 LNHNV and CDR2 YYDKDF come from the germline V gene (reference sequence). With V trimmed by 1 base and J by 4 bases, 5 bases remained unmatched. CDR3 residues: CATSRGTGVSYNEQFF. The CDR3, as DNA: TGTGCCACCAGCAGAGGGACAGGGGTTTCGTACAATGAGCAGTTCTTC.

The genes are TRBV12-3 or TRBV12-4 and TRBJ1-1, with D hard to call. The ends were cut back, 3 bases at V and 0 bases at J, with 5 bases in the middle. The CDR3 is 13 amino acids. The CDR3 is CASSFAMNTEAFF. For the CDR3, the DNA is TGTGCCAGCAGTTTCGCGATGAACACTGAAGCTTTCTTT.

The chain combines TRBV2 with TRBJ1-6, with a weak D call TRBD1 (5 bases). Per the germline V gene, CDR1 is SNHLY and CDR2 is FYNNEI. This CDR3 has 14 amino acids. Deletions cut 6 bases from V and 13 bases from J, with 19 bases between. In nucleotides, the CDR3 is TGTGCCAGCAGAACCGGGACGGACGGTTCCCCCCTCCACTTT. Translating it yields CASRTGTDGSPLHF.

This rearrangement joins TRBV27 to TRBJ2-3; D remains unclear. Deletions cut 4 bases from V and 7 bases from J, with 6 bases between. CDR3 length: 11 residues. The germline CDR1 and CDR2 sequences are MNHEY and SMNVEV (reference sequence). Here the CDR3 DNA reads TGTGCCAGCAGTTGGTATAATACGCAGTATTTT. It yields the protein CASSWYNTQYF.

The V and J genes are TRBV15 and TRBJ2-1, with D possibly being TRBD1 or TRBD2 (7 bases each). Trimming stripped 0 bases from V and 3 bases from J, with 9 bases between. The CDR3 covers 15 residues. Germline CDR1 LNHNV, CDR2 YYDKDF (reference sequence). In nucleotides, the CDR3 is TGTGCCACCAGCAGAGACAGGGGGGGCTACAATGAGCAGTTCTTC. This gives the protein CATSRDRGGYNEQFF.

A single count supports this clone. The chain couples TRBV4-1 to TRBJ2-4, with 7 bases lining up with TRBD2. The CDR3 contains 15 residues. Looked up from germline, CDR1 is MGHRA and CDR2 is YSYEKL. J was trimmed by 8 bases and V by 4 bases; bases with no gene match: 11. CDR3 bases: TGCGCCAGCAGCCCGATAAGCGGGAAAGGCTACATTCAGTACTTC. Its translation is CASSPISGKGYIQYF.

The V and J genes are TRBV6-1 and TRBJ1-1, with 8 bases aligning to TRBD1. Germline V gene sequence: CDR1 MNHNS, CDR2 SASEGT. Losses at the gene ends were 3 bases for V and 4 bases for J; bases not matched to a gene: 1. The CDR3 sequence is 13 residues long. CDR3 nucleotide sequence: TGTGCCAGCAGTGATACAGGGGGCACTGAAGCTTTCTTT. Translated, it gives CASSDTGGTEAFF.

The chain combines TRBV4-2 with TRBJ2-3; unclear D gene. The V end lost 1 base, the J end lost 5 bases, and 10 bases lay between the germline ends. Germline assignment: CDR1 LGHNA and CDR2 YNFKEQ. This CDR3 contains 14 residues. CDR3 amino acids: CASSQGLYLDTQYF. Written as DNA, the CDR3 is TGTGCCAGCAGCCAAGGGCTCTACCTAGATACGCAGTATTTT.

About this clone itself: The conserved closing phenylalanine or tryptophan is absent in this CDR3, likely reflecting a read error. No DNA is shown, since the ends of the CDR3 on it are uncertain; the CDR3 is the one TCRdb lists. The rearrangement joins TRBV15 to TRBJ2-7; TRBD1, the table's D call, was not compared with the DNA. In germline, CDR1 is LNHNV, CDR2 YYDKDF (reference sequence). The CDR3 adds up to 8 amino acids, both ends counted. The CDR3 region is CATQVGYS.

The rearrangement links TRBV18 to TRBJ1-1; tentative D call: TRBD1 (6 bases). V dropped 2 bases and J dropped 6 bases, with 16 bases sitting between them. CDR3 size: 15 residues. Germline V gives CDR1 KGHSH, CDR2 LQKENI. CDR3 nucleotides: TGTGCCAGCTCACCAAAACAGGGAGGTGGTCCTGAAGCTTTCTTT. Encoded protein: CASSPKQGGGPEAFF.

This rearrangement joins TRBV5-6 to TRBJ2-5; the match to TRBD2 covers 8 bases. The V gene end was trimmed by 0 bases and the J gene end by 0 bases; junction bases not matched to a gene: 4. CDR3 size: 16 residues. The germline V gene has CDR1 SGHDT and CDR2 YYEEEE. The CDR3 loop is CASSLAIAGYQETQYF. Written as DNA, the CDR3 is TGTGCCAGCAGCTTGGCGATAGCGGGGTACCAAGAGACCCAGTACTTC.

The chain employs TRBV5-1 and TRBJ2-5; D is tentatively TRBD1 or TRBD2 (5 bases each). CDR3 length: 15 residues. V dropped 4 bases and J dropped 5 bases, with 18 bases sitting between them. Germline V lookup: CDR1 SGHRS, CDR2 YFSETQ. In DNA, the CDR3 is TGCGCCAGCAGCGACCCCGGGGCCCTGGGGGAGACCCAGTACTTC. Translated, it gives CASSDPGALGETQYF.

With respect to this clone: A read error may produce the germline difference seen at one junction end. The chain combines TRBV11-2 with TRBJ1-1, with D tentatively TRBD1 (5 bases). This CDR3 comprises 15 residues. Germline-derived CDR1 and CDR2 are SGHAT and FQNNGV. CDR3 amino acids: CASSLDPGAVAETFF. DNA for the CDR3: TGTGCCAGCAGCTTAGATCCCGGGGCTGTGGCTGAAACTTTCTTT.

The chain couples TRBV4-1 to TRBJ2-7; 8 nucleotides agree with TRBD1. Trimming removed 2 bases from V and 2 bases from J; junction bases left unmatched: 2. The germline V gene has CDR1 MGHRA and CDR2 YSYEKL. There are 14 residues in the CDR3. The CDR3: CASSQMGQAYEQYF. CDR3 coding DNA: TGCGCCAGCAGCCAAATGGGACAGGCCTACGAGCAGTACTTC.

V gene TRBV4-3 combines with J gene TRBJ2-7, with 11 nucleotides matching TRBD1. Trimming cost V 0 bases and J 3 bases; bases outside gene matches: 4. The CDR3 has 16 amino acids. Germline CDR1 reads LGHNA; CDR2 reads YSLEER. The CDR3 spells CASSQDTGTGGYEQYF. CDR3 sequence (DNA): TGCGCCAGCAGCCAAGATACCGGGACAGGGGGCTACGAGCAGTACTTC.

As DNA, the CDR3 is TGCGCCACCAGGGGGGGTGGCGGCACCTACAATGAGCAGTTCTTC. This codes for CATRGGGGTYNEQFF. The gene calls are TRBV10-2 and TRBJ2-1; D possibly uses TRBD1 or TRBD2 (7 bases each). CDR3 length equals 15 residues. V lost 10 bases and J 2 bases, leaving 18 bases between the germline ends. Germline lookup yields CDR1 WSHSY and CDR2 SAAADI.